This TCR beta chain was recovered during a study of T cell changes during pregnancy in multiple sclerosis. Trimming stripped 5 bases from V and 2 bases from J, with 15 bases between. This CDR3 comprises 15 residues. Germline CDR1 reads SGHTA; CDR2 reads FQGNSA. TCRdb's copy holds only in-frame clones and misses some; the assay was immunoSEQ multiplex PCR. The table records fewer than 150,000 clones, roughly 95% of them present only once. Here the sequenced sample was peripheral blood, taken after pregnancy. This TCR derives from a female donor with multiple sclerosis, enrolled in a pregnancy study. The V and J genes are TRBV7-2 and TRBJ1-2; D is possibly TRBD1 (6 bases). CDR3 in amino acids: CASSKGGQTNYGYTF. DNA of the CDR3: TGTGCCAGCAGCAAAGGCGGACAGACAAACTATGGCTACACCTTC.